These 14 T cell receptor beta chains came from one sample sequenced in a study of T cells after yellow fever vaccination. Each CDR3 protein gets one entry after TCRdb re-called the 5' RACE reads with MiXCR. The table records fewer than 150,000 distinct CDR3 sequences, 7.2% of them present only once. The sequenced sample was CD4+ T cells sorted from PBMCs, obtained about 49 days after the first yellow fever vaccination. These receptors originate from a young man who received the YFV17D yellow fever vaccine.

This clonotype was counted many times. This chain joins TRBV5-1 and TRBJ1-1, with D maybe TRBD1 (6 bases). The length of the CDR3 is 14 residues. The germline CDR1 and CDR2 sequences are SGHRS and YFSETQ. The ends were cut back, 0 bases at V and 1 base at J, with 7 bases in the middle. The DNA for the CDR3 is TGCGCCAGCAGCTTGGCAGGGGCGAACACTGAAGCTTTCTTT. Amino acids: CASSLAGANTEAFF. Full variable domain (rest looked up from reference TRBV5-1 and TRBJ1-1): KAGVTQTPRYLIKTRGQQVTLSCSPISGHRSVSWYQQTPGQGLQFLFEYFSETQRNKGNFPGRFSGRQFSNSRSEMNVSTLELGDSALYLCASSLAGANTEAFFGQGTRLTVV.

V gene TRBV28 combines with J gene TRBJ2-7; no clear D gene. The CDR3 extends over 13 amino acids. Trimming shortened V by 5 bases and J by 2 bases, and 10 bases separated the two germline ends. Germline V gene sequence: CDR1 MDHEN, CDR2 SYDVKM. The chain's CDR3 is CASSRRPTYEQYV. For the CDR3, the DNA is TGTGCCAGCAGTCGCCGGCCGACCTACGAGCAGTACGTC.

About this clonotype: A much larger clone lies one base from this, so it may be a read error. The chain couples TRBV27 to TRBJ1-6; D is perhaps TRBD1 (5 bases). The germline CDR1 and CDR2 sequences are MNHEY and SMNVEV (reference sequence). This CDR3 has 13 residues. Trimming shortened V by 5 bases and J by 10 bases, and 12 bases separated the two germline ends. As DNA, the CDR3 is TGTGCCAGCAGTCACACACAGGAGTCACCCCTCCACTTT. Translation: CASSHTQESPLHF.

This clonotype was picked up many times. The J gene is TRBJ1-6, the V gene TRBV12-3 or TRBV12-4, with D uncertain. V lost 0 bases and J lost 0, with 9 bases in between. The CDR3 spans 17 residues. The CDR3 DNA reads TGTGCCAGCAGTTTAGCGCTCGGGAGCTCCTATAATTCACCCCTCCACTTT. It encodes CASSLALGSSYNSPLHF.

The chain recombines TRBV11-2 with TRBJ2-1; D is perhaps TRBD1 (6 bases). The CDR3 runs 16 residues. With 4 bases removed from V and 12 bases from J, the gap between germline ends came to 25 bases. The germline V gene encodes CDR1 SGHAT and CDR2 FQNNGV. The chain's CDR3 is CASSSAGTSTGRGQFF. The CDR3 DNA follows: TGTGCCAGCAGCTCGGCCGGGACATCAACCGGTCGGGGGCAGTTCTTC.

The rearrangement links TRBV4-1 to TRBJ2-1; 10 bases match TRBD1. The trim removed 1 base at V and 10 bases at J, leaving 7 bases unmatched. Germline loops: CDR1 MGHRA, CDR2 YSYEKL. This CDR3 comprises 15 residues. Written as DNA, the CDR3 is TGCGCCAGCAGCCAAGGGGACAGGGGCGCAGCCGAGCAGTTCTTC. This sequence encodes CASSQGDRGAAEQFF.

Ten or more counts support this clonotype. The chain carries TRBV18 and TRBJ1-5, with unresolved D. V lost 0 bases and J lost 0, with 9 bases in between. CDR1 KGHSH and CDR2 LQKENI come from the germline V gene. This CDR3 has 16 amino acids. CDR3 coding DNA: TGTGCCAGCTCACCACCGAGTAGTGATAGCAATCAGCCCCAGCATTTT. Residues: CASSPPSSDSNQPQHF.

There are many counts of this clonotype. The J gene is TRBJ1-1, the V gene TRBV29-1, with TRBD1 as a possible D gene (6 bases). Between the trimmed V and J ends, which lost 7 bases and 5 bases, there was a span of 14 bases. Germline V gene lookup returns CDR1 SQVTM and CDR2 ANQGSEA. The CDR3 is made up of 12 amino acids. This CDR3 reads CSGYRVRTEAFF. For the CDR3, the DNA is TGCAGCGGCTACAGGGTTAGGACTGAAGCTTTCTTT.

This clonotype has a count of ten or more. The CDR3 reads CASSYSPRGADTGELFF. The CDR3 region has the DNA TGTGCCAGCAGTTACTCCCCCAGGGGTGCGGACACCGGGGAGCTGTTTTTT. The V and J genes are TRBV6-5 and TRBJ2-2, with a possible D match to TRBD1 (6 bases). Trimming shortened V by 0 bases and J by 3 bases, and 14 bases separated the two germline ends. The germline V gene encodes CDR1 MNHEY and CDR2 SVGAGI. CDR3 length: 17 amino acids.

This clonotype has at least ten counts. The CDR3: CASSPNGAQRNEQFF. CDR3 sequence (DNA): TGTGCCAGCAGTCCCAATGGGGCCCAACGCAATGAGCAGTTCTTC. This chain uses TRBV27 with TRBJ2-1, with a possible D match to TRBD1 (5 bases). Deletions cut 5 bases from V and 6 bases from J, with 17 bases between. The germline gives CDR1 MNHEY, CDR2 SMNVEV (reference sequence). The CDR3 is 15 amino acids.

This chain joins TRBV7-3 and TRBJ2-1; 13 bases map to TRBD2. With V trimmed by 2 bases and J by 2 bases, 6 bases remained unmatched. The CDR3 is 18 amino acids. The V gene's germline CDR1 is SGHTA and CDR2 FQGTGA. CDR3 in DNA: TGTGCCAGCAGCTTAGAGGCGGGGACTAGCGGGGCCTACAATGAGCAGTTCTTC. Protein product: CASSLEAGTSGAYNEQFF.

This clonotype has a count of ten or more. The chain links TRBV5-1 to TRBJ2-7; 7 nucleotides match TRBD1. After removal of 5 bases from V and 0 bases from J, the junction contained 5 bases not matched to a gene. Germline values: CDR1 SGHRS, CDR2 YFSETQ. The CDR3 totals 14 residues. CDR3 coding DNA: TGCGCCAGCAGTGTAGGACAGGACTCCTACGAGCAGTACTTC. Amino acids: CASSVGQDSYEQYF.

This chain links TRBV7-2 with TRBJ2-6, with no clear D. The CDR3 loop spans 15 amino acids. Between the trimmed V and J ends, which lost 3 bases and 4 bases, there was a span of 10 bases. CDR1 is SGHTA, CDR2 FQGNSA, per germline. CDR3: CASSLWAAGANVLTF. DNA for the CDR3: TGTGCCAGCAGCTTGTGGGCCGCCGGGGCCAACGTCCTGACTTTC.

In this sample, this clonotype turned up a few times. The genes are TRBV29-1 and TRBJ1-2; D not certain. This CDR3 region has 12 residues. The germline V gene encodes CDR1 SQVTM and CDR2 ANQGSEA. V was clipped by 0 bases and J by 4 bases, with 6 bases between them. In DNA form, the CDR3 reads TGCAGCGTTGAAGATCCGCTCTATGGCTACACCTTC. Translated: CSVEDPLYGYTF.